The 27 T cell receptor beta chains listed next were all sequenced from one sample in a study of blood T cell repertoires in COVID-19. Data came from immunoSEQ multiplex PCR; TCRdb stores just in-frame clones and leaves some out. Of 130,000 to 150,000 clones listed, around 80% are singletons. The material sequenced was peripheral blood. The source is a man in his 60s with acute or convalescent COVID-19.

This chain joins TRBV6-2 or TRBV6-3 and TRBJ2-1; D unresolved. This CDR3 has 13 residues. Trimming removed 0 bases at V and 4 bases at J, with 4 bases between. Germline-derived CDR1 and CDR2 are MNHEY and SVGEGT. CDR3 DNA: TGTGCCAGCAGTTACTCCCCTTACAATGAGCAGTTCTTC. This encodes CASSYSPYNEQFF.

V gene TRBV6-1 combines with J gene TRBJ2-5, with D unresolved. The germline CDR1 and CDR2 sequences are MNHNS and SASEGT. The CDR3 spans 14 residues. V was shortened by 3 bases and J by 5 bases, with 13 bases between the two germline ends. CDR3 residues: CASSDVLHSETQYF. CDR3 nucleotides: TGTGCCAGCAGTGATGTGCTCCACAGTGAGACCCAGTACTTC.

The chain couples TRBV24-1 to TRBJ2-1, with 9 bases aligning to TRBD2. CDR3 length: 16 amino acids. Per the germline V gene, CDR1 is KGHDR and CDR2 is SFDVKD. The trim removed 3 bases at V and 3 bases at J, leaving 5 bases unmatched. CDR3 nucleotides: TGTGCCACCAGTGATACCAGCGGGAGGTTCTACAATGAGCAGTTCTTC. Amino acids: CATSDTSGRFYNEQFF.

The rearrangement joins TRBV11-2 to TRBJ2-5, with D perhaps matching TRBD2 (6 bases). The CDR3 has 15 amino acids. The V gene lost 4 bases and the J gene lost 8 bases, with 20 bases spanning the gap. CDR1 and CDR2 (germline): SGHAT, FQNNGV. As DNA, the CDR3 is TGTGCCAGCAGCTCGAGCCCCGGAGGGACGGGAACCCAGTACTTC. Encoded protein: CASSSSPGGTGTQYF.

This chain uses TRBV7-3 with TRBJ2-1; 7 bases are shared with TRBD1. With 5 bases clipped from V and 3 bases from J, the junction kept 4 bases outside the gene matches. The CDR3 runs to 14 residues. Germline V CDR1 and CDR2: SGHTA, FQGTGA. The CDR3 region has the DNA TGTGCCAGCAGCCCCGGGACAGACTACAATGAGCAGTTCTTC. Residues: CASSPGTDYNEQFF.

The gene calls are TRBV6-1 and TRBJ1-2; 10 nucleotides match TRBD1. V was pared by 3 bases and J by 0 bases, with 10 bases of the junction left unmatched. This CDR3 comprises 18 residues. Per germline, CDR1 MNHNS and CDR2 SASEGT. CDR3 region: CASSDPRQGAQTNYGYTF. The CDR3 DNA follows: TGTGCCAGCAGTGACCCTAGACAGGGGGCGCAGACTAACTATGGCTACACCTTC.

The chain joins TRBV12-3 or TRBV12-4 to TRBJ1-5; unclear D gene. The CDR3 sequence is 13 residues long. V lost 3 bases, J lost 0 bases, and 3 bases lay in between. In nucleotides, the CDR3 is TGTGCCAGCAGTTTTCATAGCAATCAGCCCCAGCATTTT. It encodes CASSFHSNQPQHF.

The chain uses TRBV7-9 and TRBJ2-7; D is unresolved. The CDR3 is 12 residues long. Between the trimmed V and J ends, which lost 3 bases and 1 base, there was a span of 4 bases. Germline loops: CDR1 SEHNR, CDR2 FQNEAQ (reference sequence). The CDR3: CASSFSSYEQYF. The CDR3 DNA reads as TGTGCCAGCAGCTTCTCGTCCTACGAGCAGTACTTC.

This clone was observed a handful of times. The chain carries TRBV19 and TRBJ1-2; D is possibly TRBD1 (5 bases). Germline CDR1 LNHDA, CDR2 SQIVND (reference sequence). There are 14 residues in the CDR3. V lost 4 bases and J lost 4, with 13 bases in between. The CDR3 is CASSKGMQGYGYTF. CDR3 in DNA: TGTGCCAGTAGTAAGGGGATGCAGGGCTATGGCTACACCTTC.

As regards this clone: The germline gene is not matched at one end of the junction; a read error may be the cause. The chain employs TRBV7-7 and TRBJ2-5; a possible D gene is TRBD2 (5 bases). The germline V gene encodes CDR1 SSHAT and CDR2 FNYEAQ (reference sequence). The CDR3 spans 13 residues. This CDR3 is CASSFGLQETQYF. The CDR3 nucleotides are TGTGCTAGCAGCTTCGGACTGCAAGAGACCCAGTACTTC.

This chain uses TRBV28 with TRBJ1-6, with D unresolved. V was trimmed by 4 bases and J by 8 bases, leaving 3 bases between them. The CDR3 runs to 11 residues. Per germline, CDR1 MDHEN and CDR2 SYDVKM. CDR3 residues: CASSSDSPLHF. DNA for the CDR3: TGTGCCAGCAGTTCGGATTCACCCCTCCACTTT. Supplemented by reference TRBV28 and TRBJ1-6, the full variable domain reads DVKVTQSSRYLVKRTGEKVFLECVQDMDHENMFWYRQDPGLGLRLIYFSYDVKMKEKGDIPEGYSVSREKKERFSLILESASTNQTSMYLCASSSDSPLHFGNGTRLTVT.

The chain combines TRBV2 with TRBJ2-2; 10 bases are a match to TRBD2. With 4 bases clipped from V and 6 bases from J, the junction kept 11 bases outside the gene matches. Germline-derived CDR1 and CDR2 are SNHLY and FYNNEI. This CDR3 is 17 amino acids long. The DNA for the CDR3 is TGTGCCAGCAGTGGCACGCCCGGGACTAGCGACGCCGGGGAGCTGTTTTTT. This sequence encodes CASSGTPGTSDAGELFF. The full variable domain, rest sourced from reference TRBV2 and TRBJ2-2, is EPEVTQTPSHQVTQMGQEVILRCVPISNHLYFYWYRQILGQKVEFLVSFYNNEISEKSEIFDDQFSVERPDGSNFTLKIRSTKLEDSAMYFCASSGTPGTSDAGELFFGEGSRLTVL.

The gene calls are TRBV5-5 and TRBJ1-4; D is perhaps TRBD1 (6 bases). V shed 6 bases and J shed 8 bases, with 17 bases lying between them. Per germline, CDR1 SGHKS and CDR2 YYEKEE (reference sequence). The CDR3 spans 14 residues. Here the CDR3 reads CASNLLGGGEKLFF. The CDR3 bases are TGTGCCAGCAACCTCCTAGGGGGAGGGGAAAAACTGTTTTTT. The full variable domain, in which reference TRBV5-5 and TRBJ1-4 provide the parts outside the CDR3, is DAGVTQSPTHLIKTRGQQVTLRCSPISGHKSVSWYQQVLGQGPQFIFQYYEKEERGRGNFPDRFSARQFPNYSSELNVNALLLGDSALYLCASNLLGGGEKLFFGSGTQLSVL.

The chain links TRBV28 to TRBJ2-1, with D perhaps matching TRBD2 (5 bases). Germline assignment: CDR1 MDHEN and CDR2 SYDVKM. V gave up 4 bases and J gave up 0 bases, with 13 bases separating them. CDR3 length equals 16 residues. The CDR3 protein is CASSSRTSSSYNEQFF. CDR3 sequence (DNA): TGTGCCAGCAGTTCCCGGACTTCTAGCTCCTACAATGAGCAGTTCTTC.

Only a few counts were recorded for this clone. The chain uses TRBV28 and TRBJ2-6, with TRBD1 matching 7 bases. The germline V gene has CDR1 MDHEN and CDR2 SYDVKM. CDR3 length equals 14 residues. V dropped 6 bases and J dropped 5; count of bases not matched to a gene: 4. The CDR3 is CASRKGARANVLTF. The CDR3 coding sequence is TGTGCCAGCAGGAAGGGGGCTCGGGCCAACGTCCTGACTTTC.

This clone occurred once. This CDR3 is also generated by other DNA sequences in the sample. This chain uses TRBV29-1 with TRBJ2-3; perhaps TRBD2 as D (6 bases). Trimming shortened V by 3 bases and J by 3 bases, and 7 bases separated the two germline ends. The CDR3 is made up of 12 amino acids. Germline loops: CDR1 SQVTM, CDR2 ANQGSEA. This chain's CDR3 is CSVEEGTDTQYF. The CDR3 DNA follows: TGCAGCGTTGAGGAGGGGACAGATACGCAGTATTTT.

V usage is TRBV28 and J usage is TRBJ1-4, with D possibly being TRBD1 (6 bases). CDR3 length: 12 residues. The germline gives CDR1 MDHEN, CDR2 SYDVKM. The V and J ends lost 4 bases and 7 bases respectively, with 7 bases between them. CDR3 nucleotides: TGTGCCAGCAGTTGGGGGCGTGAAAAACTGTTTTTT. Protein sequence: CASSWGREKLFF.

The chain combines TRBV19 with TRBJ2-1; 10 bases align to TRBD2. Germline V gene sequence: CDR1 LNHDA, CDR2 SQIVND (reference sequence). CDR3 length equals 15 residues. After removal of 5 bases from V and 2 bases from J, the junction contained 3 bases not matched to a gene. CDR3 residues: CASSSLAGAYNEQFF. In DNA, the CDR3 is TGTGCCAGTAGTTCCCTAGCGGGAGCCTACAATGAGCAGTTCTTC.

The rearrangement joins TRBV7-2 to TRBJ2-3; D not certain. Germline-derived CDR1 and CDR2 are SGHTA and FQGNSA. V was cut by 5 bases and J by 2 bases, with 14 bases left in between. This CDR3 comprises 15 residues. CDR3 amino acids: CASSRGDSHTDTQYF. CDR3 in DNA: TGTGCCAGCAGCAGAGGCGATTCTCACACAGATACGCAGTATTTT.

The chain couples TRBV28 to TRBJ1-6; possibly TRBD1 for D (5 bases). Germline V gives CDR1 MDHEN, CDR2 SYDVKM. V was cut by 7 bases and J by 8 bases, with 18 bases left in between. The CDR3 loop spans 15 amino acids. The DNA of the CDR3 is TGTGCCAGCATGTCACCTCAGGGAGGGTATTCACCCCTCCACTTT. Protein sequence: CASMSPQGGYSPLHF.

There are a few counts of this clone. This sequence joins TRBV6-5 and TRBJ1-1; D call uncertain. CDR1 is MNHEY and CDR2 is SVGAGI in the germline V gene. This CDR3 has 13 amino acids. The ends were cut back, 7 bases at V and 11 bases at J, with 20 bases in the middle. CDR3 nucleotides: TGTGCCAGCACGAACGGACCGACGACGGGGGCTTTCTTT. Amino acids: CASTNGPTTGAFF.

The chain couples TRBV27 to TRBJ2-1, with D possibly being TRBD2 (5 bases). The germline CDR1 and CDR2 sequences are MNHEY and SMNVEV (reference sequence). The CDR3 length is 13 residues. V was trimmed by 5 bases and J by 10 bases, leaving 15 bases between them. The CDR3 coding sequence is TGTGCCAGCAGTCCACCACTCGGGGAGGAGCAGTTCTTC. Translating it yields CASSPPLGEEQFF.

The chain couples TRBV28 to TRBJ1-1; no firm D call. The CDR3 is made up of 10 amino acids. The V end was cut by 10 bases, the J end by 4 bases, with 7 bases between. Germline values: CDR1 MDHEN, CDR2 SYDVKM. The CDR3 spells CATRSTEAFF. CDR3 nucleotide sequence: TGTGCCACACGCAGCACTGAAGCTTTCTTT.

The V gene is TRBV28, the J gene TRBJ1-1, with TRBD1 identical over 11 bases. Germline V gene lookup returns CDR1 MDHEN and CDR2 SYDVKM. V lost 6 bases and J lost 0; bases outside the gene matches: 18. CDR3 size: 20 residues. The CDR3 DNA reads TGTGCCAGCAGATCTCGAAGTAGAGGGACAGGGGGGAGCCTGAACACTGAAGCTTTCTTT. It encodes CASRSRSRGTGGSLNTEAFF.

This clone was seen just once. This chain links TRBV7-8 with TRBJ2-1; 8 nucleotides line up with TRBD1. The CDR3 is made up of 11 amino acids. Trimming at V came to 5 bases and at J to 10 bases, leaving 1 base not matched to a gene. The germline V gene encodes CDR1 SGHVS and CDR2 FQNEAQ. The CDR3 nucleotides read TGTGCCAGCAGCCGACAGGGGGAGCAGTTCTTC. Amino acid sequence: CASSRQGEQFF. The complete variable domain, with remaining parts taken from reference TRBV7-8 and TRBJ2-1, reads GAGVSQSPRYKVAKRGQDVALRCDPISGHVSLFWYQQALGQGPEFLTYFQNEAQLDKSGLPSDRFFAERPEGSVSTLKIQRTQQEDSAVYLCASSRQGEQFFGPGTRLTVL.

The chain combines TRBV9 with TRBJ2-2; 9 bases match TRBD2. This CDR3 has 15 amino acids. V lost 4 bases, J lost 13 bases, and 14 bases stayed unmatched. CDR1 is SGDLS and CDR2 is YYNGEE in the germline V gene. As DNA, the CDR3 is TGTGCCAGCAGCCCAACCCCAGGGCGGGAGGGCCGGCTGTTTTTT. It specifies CASSPTPGREGRLFF.

This sequence joins TRBV7-2 and TRBJ2-1; the match to TRBD1 covers 7 bases. After removal of 5 bases from V and 4 bases from J, the junction contained 8 bases not matched to a gene. This CDR3 is built from 15 residues. Germline CDR1 and CDR2: SGHTA and FQGNSA. CDR3 sequence: CASSTSEGAYNEQFF. In DNA form, the CDR3 reads TGTGCCAGCAGCACCAGTGAGGGGGCATACAATGAGCAGTTCTTC. Supplemented by reference TRBV7-2 and TRBJ2-1, the full variable domain reads GAGVSQSPSNKVTEKGKDVELRCDPISGHTALYWYRQSLGQGLEFLIYFQGNSAPDKSGLPSDRFSAERTGGSVSTLTIQRTQQEDSAVYLCASSTSEGAYNEQFFGPGTRLTVL.